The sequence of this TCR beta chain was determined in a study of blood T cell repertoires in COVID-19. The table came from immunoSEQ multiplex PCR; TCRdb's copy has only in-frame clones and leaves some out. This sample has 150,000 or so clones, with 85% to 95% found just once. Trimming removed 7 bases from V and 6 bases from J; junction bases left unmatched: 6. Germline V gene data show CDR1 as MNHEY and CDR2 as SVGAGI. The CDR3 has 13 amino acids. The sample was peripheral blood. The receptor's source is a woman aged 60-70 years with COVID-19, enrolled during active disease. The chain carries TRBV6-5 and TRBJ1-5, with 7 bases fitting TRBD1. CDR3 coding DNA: TGTGCCAGCAAAAGAGGGGGCGGTCAGCCCCAGCATTTT. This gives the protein CASKRGGGQPQHF.